The clone carrying this T cell receptor (beta chain) was observed a single time. The target antigen is unknown. The sample comes from a study of cytomegalovirus exposure and HLA in healthy donors. Study-level findings and limits: Most TCR sequences were uncommon, yet certain public TCRs appeared in many donors. Cytomegalovirus association was assigned to about 150 TCR beta chains. A later analysis reported that several of the most significant clusters appeared to be linked to common viral pathogens, among them Epstein-Barr virus.

Vbeta (60) and Jbeta (13) primers were used in the PCR. Measured with immunoSEQ multiplex PCR; TCRdb has only the in-frame clones, and not every one. The sample has 83,000 or so clones; about four fifths are singletons. Sequencing was carried out using PBMCs. This receptor was taken from a young woman in good health and CMV-seronegative.

This chain's CDR3 is CAWTLPSGQFF. CDR3 DNA sequence: TGTGCCTGGACCCTCCCCAGCGGACAGTTCTTC. J is TRBJ2-1 and V is TRBV30, with D possibly matching TRBD2 (5 bases). The V gene lost 4 bases and the J gene lost 13 bases, with 14 bases spanning the gap. CDR3 size: 11 residues. CDR1 GTSNPN and CDR2 SVGIG come from the germline V gene (reference sequence). Full variable domain (outside the CDR3, taken from reference TRBV30 and TRBJ2-1): SQTIHQWPATLVQPVGSPLSLECTVEGTSNPNLYWYRQAAGRGLQLLFYSVGIGQISSEVPQNLSASRPQDRQFILSSKKLLLSDSGFYLCAWTLPSGQFFGPGTRLTVL.